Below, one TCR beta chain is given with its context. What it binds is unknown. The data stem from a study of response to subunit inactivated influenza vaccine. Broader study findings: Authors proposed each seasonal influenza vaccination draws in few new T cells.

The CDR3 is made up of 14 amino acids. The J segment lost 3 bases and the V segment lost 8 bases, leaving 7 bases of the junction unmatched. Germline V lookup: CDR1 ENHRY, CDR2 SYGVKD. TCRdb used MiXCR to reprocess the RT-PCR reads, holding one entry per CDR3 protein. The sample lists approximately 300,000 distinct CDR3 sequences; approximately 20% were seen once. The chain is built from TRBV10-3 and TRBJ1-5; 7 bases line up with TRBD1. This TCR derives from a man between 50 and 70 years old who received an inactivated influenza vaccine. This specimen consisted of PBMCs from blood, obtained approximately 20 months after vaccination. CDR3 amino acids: CAIGRDSPNQPQHF. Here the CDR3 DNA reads TGTGCCATCGGCCGGGACAGTCCCAATCAGCCCCAGCATTTT.